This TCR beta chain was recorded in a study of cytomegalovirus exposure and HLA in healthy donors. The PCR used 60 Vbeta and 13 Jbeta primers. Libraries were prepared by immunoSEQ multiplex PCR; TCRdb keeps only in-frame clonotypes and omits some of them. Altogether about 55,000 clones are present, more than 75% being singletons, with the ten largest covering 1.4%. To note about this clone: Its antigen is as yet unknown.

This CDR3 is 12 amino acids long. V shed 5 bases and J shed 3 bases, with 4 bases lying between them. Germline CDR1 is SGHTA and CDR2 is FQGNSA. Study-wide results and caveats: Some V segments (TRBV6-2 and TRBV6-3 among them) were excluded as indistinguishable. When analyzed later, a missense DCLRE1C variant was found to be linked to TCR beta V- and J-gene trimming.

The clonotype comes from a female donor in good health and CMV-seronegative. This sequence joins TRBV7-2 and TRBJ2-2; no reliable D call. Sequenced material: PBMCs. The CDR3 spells CASSPYTGELFF. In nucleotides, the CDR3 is TGTGCCAGCAGCCCATACACCGGGGAGCTGTTTTTT.